This T cell receptor (beta chain) comes out of a study of blood T cell repertoires in COVID-19. Study-level background: In each case, the material was cDNA or gDNA derived from T cells, B-cell-depleted T cells, or PBMCs.

In the source study's methods: Quantification of nucleated cells was approximated via reference gene primer amplification. Assay: immunoSEQ multiplex PCR; the TCRdb copy retains only in-frame clones and omits some. That table is the source of V, J and clone size, and D and trimming were worked out from the DNA. Of about 230,000 clones listed, about 85% are singletons. Germline V gene data show CDR1 as MNHEY and CDR2 as SVGAGI. The length of the CDR3 is 14 residues. V lost 7 bases, J lost 2 bases, and 6 bases stayed unmatched. The clonotype was recovered from a man aged 35 to 55 with acute or convalescent COVID-19. The sequenced material came from peripheral blood. This chain connects TRBV6-5 to TRBJ2-3; TRBD1 matches at 7 bases. The CDR3 nucleotides read TGTGCCAGCAAAGGGACAGCGAACACAGATACGCAGTATTTT. As protein: CASKGTANTDTQYF.